This T cell receptor (beta chain) was obtained from a study of identical twins. The study's findings and limits: Low generation-probability sequences were in excess among twin-shared out-of-frame alpha sequences. Models underestimated out-of-frame TCR alpha sharing in monozygotic twins.

TCRdb called the 5' RACE reads again in MiXCR, with one record for every CDR3 protein. The sample contains approximately 500,000 distinct CDR3 sequences, nearly 15% of which appear only once. This clonotype turned up a few times. Its matching antigen is unknown. Compared with germline, one end of the junction differs, possibly owing to a read error. The CDR3 totals 13 residues. These data were also reused for a study on yellow fever vaccine responses in identical twins. This second report adds: As reported, the vaccine T cell response of twins seemed partly convergent and partly personalized.

The V gene is TRBV12-3 or TRBV12-4, the J gene TRBJ2-7; possible D gene TRBD1, 6 bases. The source of this sequence is a woman aged 18 to 35 in good health. Sequencing input: CD4+ T cells sorted from blood. The CDR3 sequence: CAISVTGVYEQYF. The CDR3 nucleotides read TGTGCCATCAGTGTGACAGGCGTCTACGAGCAGTACTTC.